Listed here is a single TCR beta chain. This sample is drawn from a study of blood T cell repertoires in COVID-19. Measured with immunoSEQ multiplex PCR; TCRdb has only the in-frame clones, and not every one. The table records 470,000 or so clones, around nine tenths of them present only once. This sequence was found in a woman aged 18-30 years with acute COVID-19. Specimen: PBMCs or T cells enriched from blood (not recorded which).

CDR3 sequence: CASSTYTDQPQHF. DNA of the CDR3: TGTGCCAGTAGTACTTACACCGATCAGCCCCAGCATTTT. The gene calls are TRBV19 and TRBJ1-5, with no clear D. The germline CDR1 and CDR2 sequences are LNHDA and SQIVND (reference sequence). The ends were cut back, 4 bases at V and 5 bases at J, with 9 bases in the middle. The CDR3 is 13 amino acids.